This passage covers 11 T cell receptor beta chains from one sample sequenced in a study of PD-1 blockade in classical Hodgkin lymphoma. TCRdb keeps only in-frame clones here, not all; method: immunoSEQ multiplex PCR. The table includes about 30,000 clones, approximately 80% detected once. Time point of the sample: cycle 4 day 1 (C4D1), after more than five weeks of nivolumab. All the patients suffered relapse after autologous stem cell transplantation, and brentuximab vedotin exposure differed. Sequencing was performed on peripheral blood mononuclear cells (PBMCs), taken before the fourth cycle of nivolumab. The origin of the receptors is a human donor with classical Hodgkin lymphoma.

V usage is TRBV5-6 and J usage is TRBJ2-5; 7 bases align to TRBD2. CDR1 and CDR2 (germline): SGHDT, YYEEEE. This CDR3 contains 15 residues. V dropped 4 bases and J dropped 4; count of bases not matched to a gene: 10. CDR3 protein: CASSPLMGRGETQYF. CDR3 DNA: TGTGCCAGCAGCCCACTGATGGGGAGGGGAGAGACCCAGTACTTC.

The V call is TRBV27, the J call TRBJ2-2; D gene unclear. CDR1 and CDR2 (germline): MNHEY, SMNVEV (reference sequence). This CDR3 is built from 13 residues. V lost 1 base and J lost 7, with 7 bases in between. CDR3 amino acids: CASSLWVDGELFF. The CDR3 region has the DNA TGTGCCAGCAGTTTATGGGTGGACGGGGAGCTGTTTTTT.

The J gene is TRBJ1-6, the V gene TRBV12-5; D possibly corresponds to TRBD1 (6 bases). CDR1 and CDR2 from the germline V gene are LGHNT and FRNRAP. The CDR3 loop spans 16 amino acids. V lost 5 bases and J 6 bases, leaving 17 bases between the germline ends. The CDR3 loop reads CASGHGPGHSNSPLHF. CDR3 bases: TGTGCTAGTGGTCATGGACCGGGACACAGTAATTCACCCCTCCACTTT.

The J gene is TRBJ2-3, the V gene TRBV7-2; perhaps TRBD2 as D (6 bases). The CDR3 has 13 amino acids. V shed 5 bases and J shed 4 bases, with 10 bases lying between them. Germline V lookup: CDR1 SGHTA, CDR2 FQGNSA. The CDR3 region has the DNA TGTGCCAGCAGCGTCTCGGGGGCAGATACGCAGTATTTT. Protein: CASSVSGADTQYF.

In its sample, this clone was seen a few times. In DNA, the CDR3 is TGCGCCAGCAGGGCTACAGGGTTCAATCAGCCCCAGCATTTT. Its protein product is CASRATGFNQPQHF. The chain is built from TRBV4-1 and TRBJ1-5; a possible D gene is TRBD1 (6 bases). The germline CDR1 and CDR2 sequences are MGHRA and YSYEKL. Trimming removed 6 bases at V and 3 bases at J, with 12 bases between. This CDR3 spans 14 amino acids.

The CDR3 nucleotides are TGCGCCAGCAGCCCCGGCGGGAATCTCTATAATTCACCCCTCCACTTT. It translates to CASSPGGNLYNSPLHF. The J gene is TRBJ1-6, the V gene TRBV4-3; the D is unclear. The V gene's germline CDR1 is LGHNA and CDR2 YSLEER. The CDR3 runs 16 residues. Trimming cost V 4 bases and J 3 bases, with 13 bases left between them.

V gene TRBV7-9 combines with J gene TRBJ2-1; D assignment may be TRBD1 or TRBD2 (6 bases each). The V end was cut by 1 base, the J end by 9 bases, with 19 bases between. CDR1 SEHNR and CDR2 FQNEAQ come from the germline V gene (reference sequence). This CDR3 region has 16 residues. CDR3 amino acids: CASSLGGARGGGEQFF. In nucleotides, the CDR3 is TGTGCCAGCAGCTTAGGGGGAGCCAGGGGAGGAGGTGAGCAGTTCTTC.

V usage is TRBV7-2 and J usage is TRBJ2-1; tentative D call: TRBD1 (6 bases). Germline V lookup: CDR1 SGHTA, CDR2 FQGNSA. V dropped 5 bases and J dropped 1 base, with 18 bases sitting between them. The CDR3 consists of 17 residues. The CDR3 protein is CASSPDPDRRSYNEQFF. As DNA, the CDR3 is TGTGCCAGCAGCCCCGACCCTGACAGGCGATCCTACAATGAGCAGTTCTTC.

In this sample, this clone turned up a few times. The rearrangement uses TRBV14 and TRBJ2-5; possible D gene TRBD2, 5 bases. CDR3 length: 14 residues. V was trimmed by 1 base and J by 9 bases, leaving 15 bases between them. Germline CDR1 and CDR2: SGHDN and FVKESK. The CDR3 loop is CASSQVGSPRAQYF. The CDR3 nucleotides are TGTGCCAGCAGCCAAGTAGGCAGCCCGCGGGCCCAGTACTTC.

This chain links TRBV5-5 with TRBJ1-5; D is uncertain. In germline, CDR1 is SGHKS, CDR2 YYEKEE (reference sequence). The ends were cut back, 0 bases at V and 6 bases at J, with 10 bases in the middle. CDR3 size: 14 residues. The CDR3 DNA reads as TGTGCCAGCAGCTTGGTTGCTGAGGGTCAGCCCCAGCATTTT. Its protein is CASSLVAEGQPQHF. Complete variable domain (other parts from reference TRBV5-5 and TRBJ1-5): DAGVTQSPTHLIKTRGQQVTLRCSPISGHKSVSWYQQVLGQGPQFIFQYYEKEERGRGNFPDRFSARQFPNYSSELNVNALLLGDSALYLCASSLVAEGQPQHFGDGTRLSIL.

V is TRBV25-1 and J is TRBJ2-6; D is unresolved. Trimming cost V 0 bases and J 3 bases, with 15 bases left between them. Germline V gives CDR1 MGHDK, CDR2 SYGVNS. The length of the CDR3 is 18 residues. This chain's CDR3 is CASSEYRAGPGGANVLTF. The CDR3 DNA sequence: TGTGCCAGCAGTGAATATAGGGCTGGACCAGGTGGGGCCAACGTCCTGACTTTC. The full variable domain, with the rest looked up from reference TRBV25-1 and TRBJ2-6, is EADIYQTPRYLVIGTGKKITLECSQTMGHDKMYWYQQDPGMELHLIHYSYGVNSTEKGDLSSESTVSRIRTEHFPLTLESARPSHTSQYLCASSEYRAGPGGANVLTFGAGSRLTVL.